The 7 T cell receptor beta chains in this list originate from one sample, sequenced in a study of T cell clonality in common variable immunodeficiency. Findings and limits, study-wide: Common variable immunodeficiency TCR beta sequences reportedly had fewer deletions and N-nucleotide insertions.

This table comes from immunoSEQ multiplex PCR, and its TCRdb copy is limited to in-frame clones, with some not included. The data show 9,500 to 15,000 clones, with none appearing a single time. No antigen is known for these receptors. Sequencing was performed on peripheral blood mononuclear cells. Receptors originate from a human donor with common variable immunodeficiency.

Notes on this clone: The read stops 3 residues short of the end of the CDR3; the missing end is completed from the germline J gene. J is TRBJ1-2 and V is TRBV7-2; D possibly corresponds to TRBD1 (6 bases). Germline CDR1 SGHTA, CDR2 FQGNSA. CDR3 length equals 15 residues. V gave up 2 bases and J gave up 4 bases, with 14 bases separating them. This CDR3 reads CASSLYSGEGYGYTF. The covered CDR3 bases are TGTGCCAGCAGCTTATATTCAGGGGAGGGCTATGGC.

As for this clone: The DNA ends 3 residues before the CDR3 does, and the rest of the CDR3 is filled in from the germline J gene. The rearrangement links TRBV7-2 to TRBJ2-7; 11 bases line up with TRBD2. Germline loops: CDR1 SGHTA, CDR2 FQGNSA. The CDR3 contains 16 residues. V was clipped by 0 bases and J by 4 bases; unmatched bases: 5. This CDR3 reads CASSLARLAGRYEQYF. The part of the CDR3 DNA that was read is TGTGCCAGCAGCTTAGCCAGACTAGCGGGGAGGTACGAG.

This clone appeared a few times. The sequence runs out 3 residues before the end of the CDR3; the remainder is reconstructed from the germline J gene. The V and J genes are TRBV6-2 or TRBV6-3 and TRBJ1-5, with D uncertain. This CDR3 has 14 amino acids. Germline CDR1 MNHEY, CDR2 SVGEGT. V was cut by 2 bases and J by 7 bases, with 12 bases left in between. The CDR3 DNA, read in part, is TGTGCCAGCAGTTACCCCCAAACCGGGCAGCCC. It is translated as CASSYPQTGQP. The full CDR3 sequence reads CASSYPQTGQPQHF.

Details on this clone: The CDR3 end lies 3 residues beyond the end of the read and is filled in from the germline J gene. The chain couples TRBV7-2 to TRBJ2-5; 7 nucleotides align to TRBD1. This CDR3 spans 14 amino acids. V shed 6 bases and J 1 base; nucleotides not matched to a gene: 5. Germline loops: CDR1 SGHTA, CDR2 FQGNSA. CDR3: CASRVGQSQETQYF. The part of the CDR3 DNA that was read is TGTGCCAGCAGGGTGGGACAGAGCCAAGAGACC.

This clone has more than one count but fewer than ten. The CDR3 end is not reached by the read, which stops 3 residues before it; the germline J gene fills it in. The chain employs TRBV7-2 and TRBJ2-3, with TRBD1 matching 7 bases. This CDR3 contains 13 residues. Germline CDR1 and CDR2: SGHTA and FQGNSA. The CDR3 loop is CASSALAGGSQYF. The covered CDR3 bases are TGTGCCAGCAGCGCCCTCGCAGGGGGATCG.

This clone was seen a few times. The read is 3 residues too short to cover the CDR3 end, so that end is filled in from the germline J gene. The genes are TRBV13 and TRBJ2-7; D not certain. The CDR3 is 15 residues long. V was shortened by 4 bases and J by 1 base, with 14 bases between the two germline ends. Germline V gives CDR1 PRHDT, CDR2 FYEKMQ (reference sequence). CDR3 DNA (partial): TGTGCCAGCAGCTCACCCCGCTCCGGTTCCTACGAG. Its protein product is CASSSPRSGSYE. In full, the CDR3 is CASSSPRSGSYEQYF. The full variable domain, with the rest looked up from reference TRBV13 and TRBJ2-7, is AAGVIQSPRHLIKEKRETATLKCYPIPRHDTVYWYQQGPGQDPQFLISFYEKMQSDKGSIPDRFSAQQFSDYHSELNMSSLELGDSALYFCASSSPRSGSYEQYFGPGTRLTVT.

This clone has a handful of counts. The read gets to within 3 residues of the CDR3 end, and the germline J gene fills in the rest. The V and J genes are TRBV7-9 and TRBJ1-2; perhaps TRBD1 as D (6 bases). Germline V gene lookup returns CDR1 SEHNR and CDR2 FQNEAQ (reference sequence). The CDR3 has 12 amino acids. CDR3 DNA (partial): TGTGCCAGCAGCTTAGCTGACAGGTTC. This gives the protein CASSLADRF. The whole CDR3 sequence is CASSLADRFYTF.